These 10 T cell receptor beta chains were sequenced from one sample in a study of T cells in Graves' hyperthyroidism and ophthalmopathy. TCR beta CDR3 regions were amplified from RNA transcripts. The TCR CDR3 was amplified in a first-round RT-PCR using the HTBI primer set. TCRdb passed the multiplex PCR reads through MiXCR, listing each CDR3 protein once. The table shows some 650,000 distinct CDR3 sequences, with roughly 15% occurring only once. The specimen sequenced was blood. These receptors were obtained from a woman between 40 and 50 years old with Graves' ophthalmopathy.

This clonotype was observed at least ten times. The gene calls are TRBV28 and TRBJ1-2; TRBD1 aligns across 10 bases. The CDR3 sequence is 16 residues long. The V gene's germline CDR1 is MDHEN and CDR2 SYDVKM. The J segment lost 5 bases and the V segment lost 5 bases, leaving 11 bases of the junction unmatched. CDR3 loop: CASSRLPTGGAYGYTF. DNA of the CDR3: TGTGCCAGCAGTCGACTACCGACAGGGGGCGCGTATGGCTACACCTTC.

This clonotype came up many times. The chain uses TRBV2 and TRBJ2-3; D unclear. Trimming pared 2 bases from V and 0 bases from J, leaving 6 bases between. The CDR3 has 14 residues. Germline V gives CDR1 SNHLY, CDR2 FYNNEI. Written as DNA, the CDR3 is TGTGCCAGCAGTGAACTGAGCAGCACAGATACGCAGTATTTT. It translates to CASSELSSTDTQYF.

This clonotype was counted only a few times. The CDR3 coding sequence is TGCAGCGTTGCGCATCAGGGGTACACTGAAGCTTTCTTT. Its protein is CSVAHQGYTEAFF. The chain recombines TRBV29-1 with TRBJ1-1; perhaps TRBD1 as D (6 bases). CDR3 length: 13 amino acids. The V gene's germline CDR1 is SQVTM and CDR2 ANQGSEA. V was cut by 4 bases and J by 3 bases, with 12 bases left in between. Variable domain in full (rest from reference TRBV29-1 and TRBJ1-1): SAVISQKPSRDICQRGTSLTIQCQVDSQVTMMFWYRQQPGQSLTLIATANQGSEATYESGFVIDKFPISRPNLTFSTLTVSNMSPEDSSIYLCSVAHQGYTEAFFGQGTRLTVV.

This clonotype occurred many times. This chain links TRBV14 with TRBJ2-7; the D is unclear. Germline values: CDR1 SGHDN, CDR2 FVKESK. V lost 0 bases to trimming and J lost 5 bases, with 11 bases between them. The CDR3 has 14 amino acids. DNA for the CDR3: TGTGCCAGCAGCCAAGATCTTGGGTTGGACGAGCAGTACTTC. It is translated as CASSQDLGLDEQYF. The variable domain in full, with the rest retrieved from reference TRBV14 and TRBJ2-7, is EAGVTQFPSHSVIEKGQTVTLRCDPISGHDNLYWYRRVMGKEIKFLLHFVKESKQDESGMPNNRFLAERTGGTYSTLKVQPAELEDSGVYFCASSQDLGLDEQYFGPGTRLTVT.

This clonotype was detected only a few times. The chain has TRBV6-2 or TRBV6-3 and TRBJ2-7; D perhaps matches TRBD1 (6 bases). V was shortened by 1 base and J by 3 bases, with 7 bases between the two germline ends. This CDR3 has 13 residues. Germline V CDR1 and CDR2: MNHEY, SVGEGT. The CDR3 loop reads CASSYWDNYEQYF. The CDR3 DNA reads TGTGCCAGCAGTTACTGGGACAACTACGAGCAGTACTTC.

With regard to this clonotype: It may be a read error: a sequence one base away is much more abundant. This chain connects TRBV2 to TRBJ2-3; 11 bases align to TRBD1. Trimming removed 3 bases from V and 4 bases from J; junction bases left unmatched: 12. Germline V lookup: CDR1 SNHLY, CDR2 FYNNEI. The CDR3 runs 18 residues. The CDR3 DNA is TGTGCCAGCAGTGAGGGCCCGGCCCGGGACAGGGGGGCAGATACGCAGTATTTT. It encodes CASSEGPARDRGADTQYF.

This clonotype was recorded at least ten times. The chain recombines TRBV28 with TRBJ2-7, with no clear D. Germline CDR1 reads MDHEN; CDR2 reads SYDVKM. The CDR3 runs 14 residues. V was cut by 5 bases and J by 7 bases, with 18 bases left in between. CDR3 sequence reads: CASSQVRTRSEQYF. DNA for the CDR3: TGTGCCAGCAGTCAAGTCAGGACCCGATCGGAGCAGTACTTC.

This clonotype was observed a few times. The CDR3 coding sequence is TGTGCCAGTAGTGTAGCGGGTGCGAACACCGGGGAGCTGTTTTTT. Amino acid sequence: CASSVAGANTGELFF. The rearrangement uses TRBV19 and TRBJ2-2; TRBD2 matches 7 bases. The germline CDR1 and CDR2 sequences are LNHDA and SQIVND (reference sequence). After removal of 5 bases from V and 0 bases from J, the junction contained 3 bases not matched to a gene. The CDR3 contains 15 residues.

The V and J genes are TRBV28 and TRBJ2-7, with 9 bases identical to TRBD1. Germline V gene sequence: CDR1 MDHEN, CDR2 SYDVKM. V lost 6 bases and J lost 1; bases outside the gene matches: 10. The CDR3 consists of 16 residues. CDR3 sequence (DNA): TGTGCCAGCAGCCCCCCGGGACAGGGCATATCCTACGAGCAGTACTTC. Translation gives CASSPPGQGISYEQYF.

This clonotype was recorded many times. The V and J genes are TRBV5-1 and TRBJ2-2; TRBD2 is a possible D gene (6 bases). CDR3 length equals 14 residues. Trimming cost V 0 bases and J 6 bases, with 9 bases left between them. Germline assignment: CDR1 SGHRS and CDR2 YFSETQ. Written as DNA, the CDR3 is TGCGCCAGCAGCTTGGACCCGGGGGCCGGGGAGCTGTTTTTT. The encoded protein is CASSLDPGAGELFF.